The 4 T cell receptor beta chains below all came from one sample that was sequenced in a study of cytomegalovirus exposure and HLA in healthy donors. The PCR contained 60 Vbeta and 13 Jbeta primers. Here immunoSEQ multiplex PCR was the method, and the copy in TCRdb shows in-frame clones only, minus some. Of around 150,000 clones in the sample, roughly 70% were seen once. The sequenced material came from PBMCs. These TCRs come from a man aged 35 to 55 in good health and CMV-seropositive.

This clone came up a few times. The V call is TRBV6-1, the J call TRBJ2-2, with TRBD1 matching over 7 bases. Germline CDR1 is MNHNS and CDR2 is SASEGT. The CDR3 runs 14 residues. Trimming at V came to 5 bases and at J to 4 bases, leaving 4 bases not matched to a gene. CDR3 residues: CASSLTGATGELFF. The CDR3 DNA follows: TGTGCCAGCAGTCTAACAGGGGCCACCGGGGAGCTGTTTTTT.

This clone was seen only once. This chain joins TRBV27 and TRBJ2-2; TRBD1 might be the D (6 bases). CDR1 is MNHEY, CDR2 SMNVEV, per germline (reference sequence). The V and J ends lost 8 bases and 4 bases respectively, with 20 bases between them. The CDR3 is 16 residues long. The CDR3 spells CASPMTGHACTGELFF. As DNA, the CDR3 is TGTGCCAGCCCAATGACGGGACACGCTTGCACCGGGGAGCTGTTTTTT.

In its sample, this clone was seen a few times. The chain carries TRBV5-1 and TRBJ2-7; TRBD1 matches 8 bases. Germline assignment: CDR1 SGHRS and CDR2 YFSETQ. With 4 bases clipped from V and 5 bases from J, the junction kept 8 bases outside the gene matches. There are 14 residues in the CDR3. CDR3 nucleotide sequence: TGCGCCAGCAGCCCATCCGACAGGGGAAACGAGCAGTACTTC. Protein sequence: CASSPSDRGNEQYF.

This clone was recorded only once. This chain joins TRBV4-2 and TRBJ2-2, with a possible D match to TRBD2 (5 bases). Deletions cut 0 bases from V and 2 bases from J, with 16 bases between. This CDR3 is 18 amino acids long. Germline CDR1 and CDR2: LGHNA and YNFKEQ. As DNA, the CDR3 is TGTGCCAGCAGCCAAGATCTATTGGTCAGACTAAACACCGGGGAGCTGTTTTTT. It translates to CASSQDLLVRLNTGELFF.